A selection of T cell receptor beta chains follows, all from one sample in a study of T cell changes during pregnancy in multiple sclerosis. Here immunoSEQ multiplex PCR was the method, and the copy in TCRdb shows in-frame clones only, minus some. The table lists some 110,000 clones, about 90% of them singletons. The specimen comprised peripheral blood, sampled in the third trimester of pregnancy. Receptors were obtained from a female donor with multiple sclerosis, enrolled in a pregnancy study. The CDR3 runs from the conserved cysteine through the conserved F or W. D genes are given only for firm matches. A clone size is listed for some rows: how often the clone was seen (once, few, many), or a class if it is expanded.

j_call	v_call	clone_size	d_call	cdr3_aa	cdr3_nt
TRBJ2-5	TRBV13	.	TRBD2	CASSPGTMQETQYF	TGTGCCAGCAGCCCAGGGACTATGCAAGAGACCCAGTACTTC
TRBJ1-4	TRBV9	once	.	CASSVDQPGEKLFF	TGTGCCAGCAGCGTAGACCAGCCGGGTGAAAAACTGTTTTTT
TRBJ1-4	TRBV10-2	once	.	CASSEARAIEKLFF	TGCGCCAGCAGTGAGGCCAGGGCGATTGAAAAACTGTTTTTT
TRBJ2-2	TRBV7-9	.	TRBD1	CASSLHRGQGAPGELFF	TGTGCCAGCAGCCTACACCGAGGACAGGGGGCTCCCGGGGAGCTGTTTTTT
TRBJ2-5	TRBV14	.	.	CASSQGVSRETQYF	TGTGCCAGCAGCCAAGGGGTTAGCAGAGAGACCCAGTACTTC
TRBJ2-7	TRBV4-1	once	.	CASSQAELSYEQYF	TGCGCCAGCAGCCAAGCGGAGTTATCCTACGAGCAGTACTTC
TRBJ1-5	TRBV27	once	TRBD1	CASSATEGAWFGNQPQHF	TGTGCCAGCAGTGCGACCGAGGGGGCGTGGTTCGGCAATCAGCCCCAGCATTTT
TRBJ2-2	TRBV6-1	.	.	CASSEVTGIGTGELFF	TGTGCCAGCAGTGAGGTGACAGGTATCGGCACCGGGGAGCTGTTTTTT
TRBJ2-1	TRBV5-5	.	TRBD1	CASSLAGDRYNEQFF	TGTGCCAGCAGCTTGGCTGGGGACAGGTACAATGAGCAGTTCTTC
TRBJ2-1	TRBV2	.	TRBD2	CASSVVTAGWNEQFF	TGTGCCAGCAGTGTGGTGACAGCGGGGTGGAATGAGCAGTTCTTC
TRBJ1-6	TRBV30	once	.	CAWSVPGGPFHNSPLHF	TGTGCCTGGAGTGTACCGGGGGGGCCCTTTCATAATTCACCCCTCCACTTT
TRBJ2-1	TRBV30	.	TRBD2	CAWSPGRLAGERPYNEQFF	TGTGCCTGGAGTCCGGGGAGACTAGCGGGAGAGAGACCCTACAATGAGCAGTTCTTC
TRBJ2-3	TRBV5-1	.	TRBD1	CASSSAQQGVTDTQYF	TGCGCCAGCAGCTCCGCTCAGCAGGGGGTCACAGATACGCAGTATTTT
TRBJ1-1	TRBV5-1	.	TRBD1	CASSLAQGARYTEAFF	TGCGCCAGCAGCTTGGCCCAGGGGGCTCGGTACACTGAAGCTTTCTTT
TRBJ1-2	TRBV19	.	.	CASSPQDSNYGYTF	TGTGCCAGTAGTCCTCAGGACAGCAACTATGGCTACACCTTC
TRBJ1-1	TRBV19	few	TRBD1	CASTRDRDFEAFF	TGTGCCAGTACTAGAGACAGGGACTTTGAAGCTTTCTTT
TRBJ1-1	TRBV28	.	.	CASSSKKGGNTEAFF	TGTGCCAGCAGCTCAAAAAAAGGGGGGAACACTGAAGCTTTCTTT
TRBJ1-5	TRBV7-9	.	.	CASSFSGLNQPQHF	TGTGCCAGCAGCTTTTCAGGTCTCAATCAGCCCCAGCATTTT
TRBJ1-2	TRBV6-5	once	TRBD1	CASSYWQGDGYTF	TGTGCCAGCAGTTACTGGCAGGGGGATGGCTACACCTTC
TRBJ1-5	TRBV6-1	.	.	CASSEARQGLRGNQPQHF	TGTGCCAGCAGTGAAGCTCGGCAGGGGTTAAGGGGTAATCAGCCCCAGCATTTT
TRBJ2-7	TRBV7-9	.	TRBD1	CASSRDSAYEQYF	TGTGCCAGCAGCCGGGACAGCGCCTACGAGCAGTACTTC
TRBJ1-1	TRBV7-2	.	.	CASSLAGRVTEAFF	TGTGCCAGCAGCTTAGCTGGCAGGGTCACTGAAGCTTTCTTT
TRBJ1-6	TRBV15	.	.	CATSRDGLESSPLHF	TGTGCCACCAGCAGAGATGGCCTGGAGAGTTCACCCCTCCACTTT
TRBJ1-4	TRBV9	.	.	CASSPQMGGTNEKLFF	TGTGCCAGCAGCCCCCAGATGGGAGGGACTAATGAAAAACTGTTTTTT
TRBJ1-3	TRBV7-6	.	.	CASSLTGPPGNTIYF	TGTGCCAGCAGCTTAACAGGGCCCCCCGGAAACACCATATATTTT
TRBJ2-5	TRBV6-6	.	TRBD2	CASTLRLAGARETQYF	TGTGCCAGCACCCTCAGACTAGCGGGAGCCCGAGAGACCCAGTACTTC
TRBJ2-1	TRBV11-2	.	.	CASRGIGPEGNEQFF	TGTGCCAGCAGGGGGATCGGACCGGAGGGGAATGAGCAGTTCTTC
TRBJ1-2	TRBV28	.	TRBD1	CASGTGGAVNGYTF	TGTGCCAGCGGCACAGGGGGCGCGGTGAATGGCTACACCTTC
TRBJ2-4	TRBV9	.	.	CASSVDLGRGNIQYF	TGTGCCAGCAGCGTAGACTTGGGGAGGGGGAACATTCAGTACTTC
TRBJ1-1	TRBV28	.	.	CASSRIGVPMNTEAFF	TGTGCCAGCAGCCGTATAGGGGTTCCTATGAACACTGAAGCTTTCTTT
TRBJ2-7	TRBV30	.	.	CAWSSQTYEQYF	TGTGCCTGGAGTTCACAGACCTACGAGCAGTACTTC
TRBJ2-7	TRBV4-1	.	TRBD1	CASSDRETYEQYF	TGCGCCAGCTCGGACAGGGAAACCTACGAGCAGTACTTC